This T cell receptor beta chain is drawn from a study of radiotherapy plus CTLA-4 blockade in lung cancer. Lung cancer patients with chemo-refractory metastatic non-small-cell disease were given focal radiation plus CTLA-4 blockade with ipilimumab. The CDR3 is 14 amino acids. From germline, CDR1 is SQVTM and CDR2 ANQGSEA. With 7 bases removed from V and 0 bases from J, the gap between germline ends came to 14 bases. Overall study results and limits: After radiotherapy and ipilimumab, tumor-derived clones expanded in peripheral blood. Dynamics of early blood T cell clones, together with interferon-beta, were reportedly the best predictors of response.

Concerning this clone: No antigen is known for it.

Repertoires were generated with immunoSEQ multiplex PCR, while TCRdb's copy carries only in-frame clones and drops some. The table has under 95,000 clones, 78% seen once. Sequenced material: peripheral blood, taken from a patient treated with radiotherapy plus ipilimumab. V and J are TRBV29-1 and TRBJ2-3, with a weak D call TRBD1 (6 bases). This TCR came from a human donor with non-small cell lung cancer whose response to radiotherapy plus ipilimumab could not be evaluated. Some clones in this sample may be carry-over from other donors' samples. Written as DNA, the CDR3 is TGCAGCGCCGCCGGGCAGGGGAGCACAGATACGCAGTATTTT. Translating it yields CSAAGQGSTDTQYF.